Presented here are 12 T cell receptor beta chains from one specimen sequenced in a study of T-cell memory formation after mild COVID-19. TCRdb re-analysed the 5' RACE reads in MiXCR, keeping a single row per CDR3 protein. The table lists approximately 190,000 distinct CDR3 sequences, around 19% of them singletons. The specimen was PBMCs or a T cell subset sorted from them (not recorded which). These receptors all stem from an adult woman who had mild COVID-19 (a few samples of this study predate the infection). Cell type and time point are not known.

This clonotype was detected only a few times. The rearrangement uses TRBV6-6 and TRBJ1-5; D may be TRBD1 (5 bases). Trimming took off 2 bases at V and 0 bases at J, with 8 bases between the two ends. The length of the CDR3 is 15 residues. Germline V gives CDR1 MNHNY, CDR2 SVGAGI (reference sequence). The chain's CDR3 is CASSYGANSNQPQHF. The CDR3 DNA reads TGTGCCAGCAGTTACGGGGCAAATAGCAATCAGCCCCAGCATTTT.

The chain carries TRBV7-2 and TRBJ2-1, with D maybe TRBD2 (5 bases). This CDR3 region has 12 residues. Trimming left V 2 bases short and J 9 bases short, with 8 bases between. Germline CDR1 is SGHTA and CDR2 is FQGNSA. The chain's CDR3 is CASSLRGGEQFF. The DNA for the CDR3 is TGTGCCAGCAGCTTACGGGGTGGTGAGCAGTTCTTC. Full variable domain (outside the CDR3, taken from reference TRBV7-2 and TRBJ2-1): GAGVSQSPSNKVTEKGKDVELRCDPISGHTALYWYRQSLGQGLEFLIYFQGNSAPDKSGLPSDRFSAERTGGSVSTLTIQRTQQEDSAVYLCASSLRGGEQFFGPGTRLTVL.

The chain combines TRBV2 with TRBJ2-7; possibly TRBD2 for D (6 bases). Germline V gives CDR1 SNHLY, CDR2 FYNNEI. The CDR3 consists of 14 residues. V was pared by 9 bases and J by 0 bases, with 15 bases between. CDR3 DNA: TGTGCCAGTGCCCGGCGGGGTAGCTCCTACGAGCAGTACTTC. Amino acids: CASARRGSSYEQYF.

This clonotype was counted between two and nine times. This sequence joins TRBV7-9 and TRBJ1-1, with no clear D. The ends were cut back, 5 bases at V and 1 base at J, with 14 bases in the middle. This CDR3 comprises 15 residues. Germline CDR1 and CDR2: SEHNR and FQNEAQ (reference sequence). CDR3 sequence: CASSTRSGGNTEAFF. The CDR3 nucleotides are TGTGCCAGCAGCACCAGATCCGGCGGGAACACTGAAGCTTTCTTT. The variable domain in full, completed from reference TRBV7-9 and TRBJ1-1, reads DTGVSQNPRHKITKRGQNVTFRCDPISEHNRLYWYRQTLGQGPEFLTYFQNEAQLEKSRLLSDRFSAERPKGSFSTLEIQRTEQGDSAMYLCASSTRSGGNTEAFFGQGTRLTVV.

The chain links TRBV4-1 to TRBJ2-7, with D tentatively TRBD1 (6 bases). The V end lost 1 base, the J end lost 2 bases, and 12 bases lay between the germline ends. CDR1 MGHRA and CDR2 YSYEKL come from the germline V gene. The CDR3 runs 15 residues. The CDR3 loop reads CASSQVGDRTYEQYF. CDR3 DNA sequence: TGCGCCAGCAGCCAAGTAGGTGACAGGACCTACGAGCAGTACTTC.

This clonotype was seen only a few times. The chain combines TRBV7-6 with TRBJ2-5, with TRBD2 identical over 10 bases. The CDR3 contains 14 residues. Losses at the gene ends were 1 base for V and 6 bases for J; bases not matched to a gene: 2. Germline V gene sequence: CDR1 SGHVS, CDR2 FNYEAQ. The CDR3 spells CASSLEGLAKTQYF. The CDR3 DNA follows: TGTGCCAGCAGCTTAGAGGGACTAGCGAAGACCCAGTACTTC.

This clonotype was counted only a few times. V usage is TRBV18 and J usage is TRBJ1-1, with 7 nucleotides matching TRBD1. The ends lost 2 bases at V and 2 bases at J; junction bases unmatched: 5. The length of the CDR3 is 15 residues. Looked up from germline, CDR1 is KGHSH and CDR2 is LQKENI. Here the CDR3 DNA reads TGTGCCAGCTCACCAGGGACAGACATAAACACTGAAGCTTTCTTT. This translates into CASSPGTDINTEAFF.

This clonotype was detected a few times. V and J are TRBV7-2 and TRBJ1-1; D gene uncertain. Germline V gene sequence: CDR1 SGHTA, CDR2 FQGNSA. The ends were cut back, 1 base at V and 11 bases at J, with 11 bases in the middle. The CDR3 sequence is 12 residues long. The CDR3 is CASSLEFVVAFF. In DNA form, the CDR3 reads TGTGCCAGCAGCTTAGAGTTCGTGGTGGCTTTCTTT.

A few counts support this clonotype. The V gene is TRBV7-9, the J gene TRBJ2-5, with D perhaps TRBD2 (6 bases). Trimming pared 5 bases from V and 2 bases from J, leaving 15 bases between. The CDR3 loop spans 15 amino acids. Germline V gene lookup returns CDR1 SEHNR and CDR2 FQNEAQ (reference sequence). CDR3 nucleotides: TGTGCCAGCAGCCCCCGTCGGGGGAAGCAAGAGACCCAGTACTTC. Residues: CASSPRRGKQETQYF.

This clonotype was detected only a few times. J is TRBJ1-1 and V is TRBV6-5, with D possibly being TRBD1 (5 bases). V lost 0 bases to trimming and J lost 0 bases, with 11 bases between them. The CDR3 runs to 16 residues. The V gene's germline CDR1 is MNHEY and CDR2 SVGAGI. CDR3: CASSYSNQGLNTEAFF. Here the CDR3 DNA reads TGTGCCAGCAGTTACTCAAATCAGGGACTGAACACTGAAGCTTTCTTT.

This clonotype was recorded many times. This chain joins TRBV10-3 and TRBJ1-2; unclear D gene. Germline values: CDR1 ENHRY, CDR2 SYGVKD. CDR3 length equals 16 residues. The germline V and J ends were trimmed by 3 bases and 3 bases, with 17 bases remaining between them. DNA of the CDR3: TGTGCCATCAGTGACGCCGGACTCGCGAACCACTATGGCTACACCTTC. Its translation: CAISDAGLANHYGYTF.

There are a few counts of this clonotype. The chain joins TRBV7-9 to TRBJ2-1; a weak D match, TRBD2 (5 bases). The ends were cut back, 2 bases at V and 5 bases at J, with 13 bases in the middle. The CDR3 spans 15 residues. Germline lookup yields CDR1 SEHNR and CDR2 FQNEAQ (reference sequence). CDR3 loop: CASSLRGEGNNEQFF. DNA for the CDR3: TGTGCCAGCAGCTTACGAGGAGAGGGAAACAATGAGCAGTTCTTC.